Sequencing of this T cell receptor beta chain was carried out in a study of T cell repertoires in cytomegalovirus infection. Overall study context: A matching HLA type, together with CMV infection, was signaled by public TCR beta signatures.

TCRdb analysed the reads with MiXCR anew, one entry per CDR3 protein. The sample has around 330,000 distinct CDR3 sequences, under 20% seen once. Germline lookup yields CDR1 SGHRS and CDR2 YFSETQ. There are 16 residues in the CDR3. J was trimmed by 4 bases and V by 4 bases; bases with no gene match: 12. This clonotype was detected a few times. Its antigen remains unidentified. General study findings and limits: Of the TCR beta families, the public ones yielded a cumulative frequency that identified carriers of CMV plus the relevant HLA. Dominant in the ex vivo response were TCR beta clonotypes restricted by HLA-C and specific for CMV.

The specimen sequenced was PBMCs. This rearrangement joins TRBV5-1 to TRBJ2-3, with 7 bases lining up with TRBD2. The receptor was isolated from a human donor in good health (CMV status not recorded). Some clones in this sample may be carry-over from other donors' samples. CDR3 amino acids: CASSPRPSGEADTQYF. Written as DNA, the CDR3 is TGCGCCAGCAGCCCGCGGCCGAGCGGGGAGGCAGATACGCAGTATTTT.